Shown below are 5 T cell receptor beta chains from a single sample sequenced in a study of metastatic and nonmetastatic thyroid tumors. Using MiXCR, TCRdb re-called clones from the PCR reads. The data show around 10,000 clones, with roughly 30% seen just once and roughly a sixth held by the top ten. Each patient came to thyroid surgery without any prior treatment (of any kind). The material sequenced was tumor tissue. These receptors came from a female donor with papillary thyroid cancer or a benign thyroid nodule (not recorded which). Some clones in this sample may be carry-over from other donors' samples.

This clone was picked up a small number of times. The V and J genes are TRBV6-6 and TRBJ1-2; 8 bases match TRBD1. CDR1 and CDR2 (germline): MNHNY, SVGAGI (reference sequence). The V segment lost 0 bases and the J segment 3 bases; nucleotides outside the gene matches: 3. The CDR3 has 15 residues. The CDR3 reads CASSYSGTGDYGYTF. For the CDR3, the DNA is TGTGCCAGCAGTTACTCCGGGACAGGAGACTATGGCTACACCTTC.

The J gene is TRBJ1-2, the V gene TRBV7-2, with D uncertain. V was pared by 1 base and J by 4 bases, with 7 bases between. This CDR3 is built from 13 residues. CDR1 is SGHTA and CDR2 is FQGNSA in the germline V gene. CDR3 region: CASSLGSVYGYTF. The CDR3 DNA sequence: TGTGCCAGCAGCTTAGGGTCGGTCTATGGCTACACCTTC.

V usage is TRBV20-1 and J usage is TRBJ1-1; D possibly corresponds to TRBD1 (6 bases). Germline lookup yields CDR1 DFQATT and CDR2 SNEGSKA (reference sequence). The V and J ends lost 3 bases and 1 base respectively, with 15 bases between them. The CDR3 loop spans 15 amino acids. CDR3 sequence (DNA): TGCAGTGCTAGCGTACCCGGGACAAAGAACACTGAAGCTTTCTTT. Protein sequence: CSASVPGTKNTEAFF.

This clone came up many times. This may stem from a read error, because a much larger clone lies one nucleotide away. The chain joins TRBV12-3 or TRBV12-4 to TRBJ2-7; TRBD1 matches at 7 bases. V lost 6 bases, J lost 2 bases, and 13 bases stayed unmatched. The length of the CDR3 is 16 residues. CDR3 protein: CASSNRFGTETYEQYF. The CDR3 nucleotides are TGTGCCAGCAGCAATAGGTTCGGGACAGAGACCTACGAGCAGTACTTC.

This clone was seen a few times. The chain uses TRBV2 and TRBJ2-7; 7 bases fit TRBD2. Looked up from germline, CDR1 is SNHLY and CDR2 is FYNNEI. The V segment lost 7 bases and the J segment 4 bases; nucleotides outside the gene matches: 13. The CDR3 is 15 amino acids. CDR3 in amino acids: CASTESLADYYEQYF. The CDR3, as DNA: TGTGCCAGCACCGAATCCCTAGCGGACTATTACGAGCAGTACTTC. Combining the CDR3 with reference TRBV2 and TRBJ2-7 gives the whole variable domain EPEVTQTPSHQVTQMGQEVILRCVPISNHLYFYWYRQILGQKVEFLVSFYNNEISEKSEIFDDQFSVERPDGSNFTLKIRSTKLEDSAMYFCASTESLADYYEQYFGPGTRLTVT.